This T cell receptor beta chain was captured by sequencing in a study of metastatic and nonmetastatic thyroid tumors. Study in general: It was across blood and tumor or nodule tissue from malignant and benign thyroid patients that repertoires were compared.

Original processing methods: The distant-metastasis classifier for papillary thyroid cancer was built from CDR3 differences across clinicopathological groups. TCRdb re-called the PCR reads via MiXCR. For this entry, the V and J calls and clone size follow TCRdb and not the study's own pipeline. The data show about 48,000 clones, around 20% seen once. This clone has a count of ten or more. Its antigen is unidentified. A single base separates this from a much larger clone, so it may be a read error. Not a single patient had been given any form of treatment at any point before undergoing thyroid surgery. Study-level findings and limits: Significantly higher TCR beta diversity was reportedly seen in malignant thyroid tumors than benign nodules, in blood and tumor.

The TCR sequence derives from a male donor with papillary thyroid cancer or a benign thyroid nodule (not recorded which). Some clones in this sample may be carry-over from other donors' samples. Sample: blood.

The CDR3 DNA reads as TGCGCCAGCAGCACTGGACAGTACAATGAGCAGTTCTTC. Its translation: CASSTGQYNEQFF. V is TRBV5-1 and J is TRBJ2-1; D might be TRBD1 (6 bases). CDR1 is SGHRS, CDR2 YFSETQ, per germline. V was trimmed by 4 bases and J by 4 bases, leaving 9 bases between them. This CDR3 spans 13 amino acids. The entire variable domain, with the rest obtained from reference TRBV5-1 and TRBJ2-1, is as follows: KAGVTQTPRYLIKTRGQQVTLSCSPISGHRSVSWYQQTPGQGLQFLFEYFSETQRNKGNFPGRFSGRQFSNSRSEMNVSTLELGDSALYLCASSTGQYNEQFFGPGTRLTVL.